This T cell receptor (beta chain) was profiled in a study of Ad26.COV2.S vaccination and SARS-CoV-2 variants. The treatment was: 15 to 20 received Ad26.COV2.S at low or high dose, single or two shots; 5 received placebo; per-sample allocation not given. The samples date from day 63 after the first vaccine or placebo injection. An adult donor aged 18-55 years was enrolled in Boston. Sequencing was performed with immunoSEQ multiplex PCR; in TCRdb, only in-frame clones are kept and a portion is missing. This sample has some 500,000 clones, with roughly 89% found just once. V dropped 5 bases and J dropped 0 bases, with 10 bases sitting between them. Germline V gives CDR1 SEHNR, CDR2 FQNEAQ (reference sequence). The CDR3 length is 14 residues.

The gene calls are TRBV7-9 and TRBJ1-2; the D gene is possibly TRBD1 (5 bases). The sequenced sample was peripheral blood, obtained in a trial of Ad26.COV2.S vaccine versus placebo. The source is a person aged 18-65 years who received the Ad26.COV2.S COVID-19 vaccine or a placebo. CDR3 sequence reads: CASSVGTANYGYTF. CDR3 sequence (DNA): TGTGCCAGCAGCGTAGGGACCGCTAACTATGGCTACACCTTC.